Described below is a single T cell receptor (beta chain) sequence and its context. The data were taken from a study of blood T cell repertoires in COVID-19. Background on the study: The United States, Italy and Spain provided the acute and convalescent COVID-19 samples. T cells, B-cell-depleted T cells, or PBMCs provided the cDNA or gDNA that served as material.

The CDR3 has 17 amino acids. Germline V gives CDR1 KGHSH, CDR2 LQKENI. With V trimmed by 6 bases and J by 0 bases, 6 bases remained unmatched. Sequenced by immunoSEQ multiplex PCR; TCRdb stores in-frame clones only, minus some. The table includes 150,000 to 200,000 clones, 70% to 90% detected once. The clonotype was recovered from a man aged 70-80 years with active or convalescent COVID-19. The rearrangement links TRBV18 to TRBJ2-6, with 9 nucleotides matching TRBD1. Sequenced sample: peripheral blood. This chain's CDR3 is CASSPGTGSSGANVLTF. CDR3 coding DNA: TGTGCCAGCTCTCCCGGGACAGGGTCCTCTGGGGCCAACGTCCTGACTTTC. The full variable domain, with the rest looked up from reference TRBV18 and TRBJ2-6, is NAGVMQNPRHLVRRRGQEARLRCSPMKGHSHVYWYRQLPEEGLKFMVYLQKENIIDESGMPKERFSAEFPKEGPSILRIQQVVRGDSAAYFCASSPGTGSSGANVLTFGAGSRLTVL.